This T cell receptor (beta chain) emerged from a study of glioma-infiltrating T cells after dendritic cell vaccination. Study overall: Between the early 2000s and the early 2010s, patients got autologous tumor lysate-pulsed dendritic cell vaccines. Patients received three intradermal dendritic cell vaccine injections at biweekly intervals. Study outcomes and limitations: TCR clonality showed no direct relationship with survival.

As concerns this clone: Its target is unknown.

The PCR used 60 V beta and 13 J beta primers. TCRdb's table, derived via immunoSEQ multiplex PCR, lists solely in-frame clones and lacks some. The data hold almost 65,000 clones, with around 83% observed a single time. Germline-derived CDR1 and CDR2 are SGHRS and YFSETQ. This CDR3 comprises 14 residues. J gave up 6 bases and V 5 bases, and 7 bases lay outside the gene matches. The material sequenced was blood, taken before dendritic cell vaccination. The chain uses TRBV5-1 and TRBJ1-3, with TRBD1 identical over 8 bases. The origin of this receptor is a human donor with glioblastoma. The CDR3 loop reads CASSYTGGLNTIYF. The CDR3 bases are TGCGCCAGCAGTTACACAGGGGGATTAAACACCATATATTTT.